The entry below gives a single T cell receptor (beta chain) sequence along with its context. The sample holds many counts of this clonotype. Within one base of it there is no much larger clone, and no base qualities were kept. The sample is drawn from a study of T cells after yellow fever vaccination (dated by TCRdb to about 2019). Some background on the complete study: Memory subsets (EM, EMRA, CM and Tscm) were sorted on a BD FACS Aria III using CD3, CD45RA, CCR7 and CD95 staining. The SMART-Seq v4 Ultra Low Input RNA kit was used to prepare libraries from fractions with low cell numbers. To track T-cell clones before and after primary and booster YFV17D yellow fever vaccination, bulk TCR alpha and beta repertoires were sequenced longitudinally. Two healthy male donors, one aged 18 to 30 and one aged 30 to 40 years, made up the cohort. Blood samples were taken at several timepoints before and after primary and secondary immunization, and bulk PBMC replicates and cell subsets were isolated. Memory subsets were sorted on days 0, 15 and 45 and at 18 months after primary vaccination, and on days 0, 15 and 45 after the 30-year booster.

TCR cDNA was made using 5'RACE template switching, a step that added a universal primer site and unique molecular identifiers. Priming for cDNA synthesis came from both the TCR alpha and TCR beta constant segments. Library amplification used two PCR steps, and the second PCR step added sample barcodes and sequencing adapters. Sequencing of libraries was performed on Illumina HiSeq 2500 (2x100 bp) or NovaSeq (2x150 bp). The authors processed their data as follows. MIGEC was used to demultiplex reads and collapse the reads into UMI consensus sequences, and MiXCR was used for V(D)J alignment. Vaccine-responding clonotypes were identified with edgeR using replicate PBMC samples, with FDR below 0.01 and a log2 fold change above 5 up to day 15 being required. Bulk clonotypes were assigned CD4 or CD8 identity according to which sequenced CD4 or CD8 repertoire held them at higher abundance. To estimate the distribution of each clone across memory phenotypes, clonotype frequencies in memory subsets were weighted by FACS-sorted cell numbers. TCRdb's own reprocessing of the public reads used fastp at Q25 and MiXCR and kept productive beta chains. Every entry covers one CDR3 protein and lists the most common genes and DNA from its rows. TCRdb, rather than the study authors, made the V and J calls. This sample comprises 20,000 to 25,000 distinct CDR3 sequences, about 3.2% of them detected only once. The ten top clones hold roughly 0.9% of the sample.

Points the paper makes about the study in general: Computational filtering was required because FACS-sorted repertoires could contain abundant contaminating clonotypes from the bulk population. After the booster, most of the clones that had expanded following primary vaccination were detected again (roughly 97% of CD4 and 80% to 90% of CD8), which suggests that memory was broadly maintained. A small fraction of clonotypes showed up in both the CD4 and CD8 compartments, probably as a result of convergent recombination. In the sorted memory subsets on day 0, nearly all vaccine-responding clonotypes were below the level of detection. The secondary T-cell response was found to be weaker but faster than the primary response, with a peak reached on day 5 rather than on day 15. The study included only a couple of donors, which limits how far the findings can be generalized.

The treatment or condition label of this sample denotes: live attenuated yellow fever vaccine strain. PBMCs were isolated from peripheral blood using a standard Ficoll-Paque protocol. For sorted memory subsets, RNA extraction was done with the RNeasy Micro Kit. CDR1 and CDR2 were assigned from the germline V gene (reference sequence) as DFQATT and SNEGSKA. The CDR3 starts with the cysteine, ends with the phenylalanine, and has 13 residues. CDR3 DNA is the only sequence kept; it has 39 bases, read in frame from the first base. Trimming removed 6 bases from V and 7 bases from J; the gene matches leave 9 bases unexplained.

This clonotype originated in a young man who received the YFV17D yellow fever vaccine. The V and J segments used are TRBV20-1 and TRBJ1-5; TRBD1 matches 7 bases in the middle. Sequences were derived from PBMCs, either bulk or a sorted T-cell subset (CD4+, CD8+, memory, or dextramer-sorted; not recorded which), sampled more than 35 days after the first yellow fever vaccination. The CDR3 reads CSATGQGGQPQHF. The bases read TGCAGTGCCACCGGGCAGGGGGGACAGCCCCAGCATTTT.